This TCR beta chain emerged from a study of shared clonotypes between healthy human individuals. The table came from immunoSEQ multiplex PCR; TCRdb's copy has only in-frame clones and leaves some out. This sample has 2 million to 3 million clones, with roughly 92% found just once. V was shortened by 0 bases and J by 0 bases, with 10 bases between the two germline ends. The V gene's germline CDR1 is SGHRS and CDR2 YFSETQ. The CDR3 is 16 amino acids. The sequence was obtained from a man younger than 35 in good health. Sequencing used naive CD4+ T cells sorted from blood. Subset denoted: CD45RA+ positively selected. V is TRBV5-1 and J is TRBJ1-3; D is uncertain. CDR3 coding DNA: TGCGCCAGCAGCTTGGAGGGAGCTCACTCTGGAAACACCATATATTTT. Residues: CASSLEGAHSGNTIYF.